This T cell receptor (beta chain) was recorded in a study of T cell responses to AZD1222 COVID-19 vaccine (dated by TCRdb to about 2021). Background on the whole study: TCR sequencing covered more than 230 trial participants: 207 given two doses of AZD1222 and 26 given two doses of MenACWY control vaccine. Trial participants were enrolled by age into 18-55, 56-69 and 70-plus year subgroups, with approximately 150, 30 and 60 TCR-sequenced participants respectively. Overall study results and their limits: Most participants were white British and females outnumbered males, and the authors suggested that clonal diversity may have been underestimated. After two AZD1222 doses, both the breadth and the depth of spike-specific TCRs were significantly higher than at day 0 and than in MenACWY recipients. Conclusions about previously exposed vaccinees are limited, since just six AZD1222 recipients were seropositive for SARS-CoV-2 at baseline. The 56-69-year group was small, and its depth increase did not reach significance, likely because of low power. Reportedly, almost half of the unique spike-specific TCRs recognized epitopes lying outside the regions that are mutated in the B.1.351 and B.1.1.7 variants. Vaccine-associated CD4 TCRs spanned the whole spike protein, with dominant responses in regions 160-218 and 743-854. No day 14 peak-response samples were available, so repertoires were characterized only after the peak T cell response.

The time point label, read with the paper, signifies: about 28 days (+/-7) after the second vaccine dose. Because spike-specific TCR depth and breadth did not differ between the two schedules, AZD1222 recipients who got a second dose at roughly 4 weeks were pooled with those who got a second dose at roughly 12 weeks. Vaccinee samples came from UK trials COV001 and COV002, including a single-blind randomized controlled phase 2/3 trial of AZD1222 (ChAdOx1 nCoV-19) in healthy adults. For TCRbeta chain sequencing, PBMC samples were collected from trial participants at day 0 and at day 28 after the second dose. The CDR3 regions of human TCRbeta chains were subjected to immunosequencing. Processing in the source paper ran as follows. TCRs in the repertoires were compared against a reference library of SARS-CoV-2-specific TCRs that had been generated with the MIRA antigen-specificity platform. Breadth was defined as the fraction of unique TCRs that were SARS-CoV-2-associated. Depth was defined as the fraction of total T cells that were SARS-CoV-2-associated. Using the MIRA data, every spike-specific TCR was mapped to the spike region that the TCR reacted to and assigned to either a CD4 or a CD8 class. Log10-transformed breadth and depth values were compared by one-way ANOVA with Sidak's multiple comparisons tests. TCRdb mirrors the immuneACCESS table, restricted to in-frame sequences. Some clones are absent from its copies; in checked studies, under half trace to an unresolved V gene, and the reason for the others is unknown. The DNA was the basis for D and trimming; V, J and clone size are from that table. This sample lists tens of thousands of clones; over 75% were detected once. Roughly 2.7% of the sample lies in the top ten.

The CDR3 covers 14 residues, taking in both the cysteine and the phenylalanine. Of the read, only the CDR3 DNA is kept; its 42 bases are in frame from base 1. The germline V gene (reference sequence) yields LNHNV for CDR1 and YYDKDF for CDR2. The trim is 1 base for V and 3 bases for J, with a gap of 9 bases between the germline ends. The count of this clone is one. Its antigen specificity is not known. The input lacks base qualities; no much larger clone sits a single base away. The specimen comprised peripheral blood, sampled 28 days after the second AZD1222 dose. Recombination linked TRBV15 to TRBJ1-2; TRBD1 is perhaps the D gene, given 5 matching bases. The receptor was derived from an adult who received the AZD1222 COVID-19 vaccine. The CDR3 reads as follows: CATSRVRGDYGYTF. The DNA sequence follows: TGTGCCACCAGCAGAGTAAGGGGAGACTATGGCTACACCTTC.